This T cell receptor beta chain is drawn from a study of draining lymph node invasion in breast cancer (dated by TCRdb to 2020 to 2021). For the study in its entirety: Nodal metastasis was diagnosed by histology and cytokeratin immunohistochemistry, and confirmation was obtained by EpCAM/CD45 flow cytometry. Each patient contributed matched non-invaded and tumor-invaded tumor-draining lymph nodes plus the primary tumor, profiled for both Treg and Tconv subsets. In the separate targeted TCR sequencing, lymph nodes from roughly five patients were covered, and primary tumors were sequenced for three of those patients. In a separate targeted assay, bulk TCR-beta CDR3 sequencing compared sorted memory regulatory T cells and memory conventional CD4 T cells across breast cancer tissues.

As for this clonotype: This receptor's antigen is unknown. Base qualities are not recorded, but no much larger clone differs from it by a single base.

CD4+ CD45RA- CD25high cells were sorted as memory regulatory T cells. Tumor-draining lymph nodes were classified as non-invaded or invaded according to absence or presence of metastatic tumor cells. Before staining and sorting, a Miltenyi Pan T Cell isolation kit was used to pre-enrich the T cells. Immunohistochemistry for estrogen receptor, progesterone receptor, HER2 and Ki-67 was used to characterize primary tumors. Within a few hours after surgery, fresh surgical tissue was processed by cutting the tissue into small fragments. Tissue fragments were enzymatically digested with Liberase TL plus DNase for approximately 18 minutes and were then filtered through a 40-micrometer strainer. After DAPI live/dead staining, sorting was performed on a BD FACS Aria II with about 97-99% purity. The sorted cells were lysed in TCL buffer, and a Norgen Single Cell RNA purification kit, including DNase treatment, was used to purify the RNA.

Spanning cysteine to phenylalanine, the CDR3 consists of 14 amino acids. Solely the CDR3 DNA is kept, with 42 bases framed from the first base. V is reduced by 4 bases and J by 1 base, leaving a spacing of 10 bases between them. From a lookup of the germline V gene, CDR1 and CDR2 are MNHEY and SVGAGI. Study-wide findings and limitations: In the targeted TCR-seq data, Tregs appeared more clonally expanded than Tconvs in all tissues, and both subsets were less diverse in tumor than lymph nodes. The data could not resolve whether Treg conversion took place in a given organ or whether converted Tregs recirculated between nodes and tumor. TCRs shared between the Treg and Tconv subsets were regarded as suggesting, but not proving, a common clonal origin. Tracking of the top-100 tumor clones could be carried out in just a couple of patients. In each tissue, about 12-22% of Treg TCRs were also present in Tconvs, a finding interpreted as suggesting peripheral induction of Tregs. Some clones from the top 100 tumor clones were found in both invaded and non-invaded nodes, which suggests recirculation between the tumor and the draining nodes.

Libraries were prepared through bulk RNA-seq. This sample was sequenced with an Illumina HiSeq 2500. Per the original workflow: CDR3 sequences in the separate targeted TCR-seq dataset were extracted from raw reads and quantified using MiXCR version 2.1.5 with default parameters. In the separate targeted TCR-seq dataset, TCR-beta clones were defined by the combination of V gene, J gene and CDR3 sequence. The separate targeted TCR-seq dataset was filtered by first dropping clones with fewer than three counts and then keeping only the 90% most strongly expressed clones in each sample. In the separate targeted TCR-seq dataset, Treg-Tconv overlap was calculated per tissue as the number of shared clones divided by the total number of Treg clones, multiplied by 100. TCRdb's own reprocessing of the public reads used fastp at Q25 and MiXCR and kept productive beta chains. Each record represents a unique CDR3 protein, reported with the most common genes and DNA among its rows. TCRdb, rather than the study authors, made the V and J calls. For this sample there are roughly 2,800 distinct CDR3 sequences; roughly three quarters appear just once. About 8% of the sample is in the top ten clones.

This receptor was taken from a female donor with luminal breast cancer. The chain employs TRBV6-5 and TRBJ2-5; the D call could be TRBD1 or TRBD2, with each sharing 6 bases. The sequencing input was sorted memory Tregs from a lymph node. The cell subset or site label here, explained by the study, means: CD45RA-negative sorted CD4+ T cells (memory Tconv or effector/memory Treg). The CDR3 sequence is CASSWRGAQETQYF. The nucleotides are TGTGCCAGCAGTTGGAGGGGGGCCCAAGAGACCCAGTACTTC.